The present entry profiles one T cell receptor (beta chain) with its context. The CDR3 has 15 amino acids. Germline V CDR1 and CDR2: SGHRS, YFSETQ. Trimming left V 2 bases short and J 7 bases short, with 19 bases between. Profiled with immunoSEQ multiplex PCR; TCRdb holds only in-frame clones, not every one. The sample holds 79,000 or so clones, around 87% seen once. The data belong to a study of blood T cell repertoires in COVID-19. Sequenced: peripheral blood. The sequence was obtained from a human donor in a cohort sampled during active COVID-19. This chain connects TRBV5-1 to TRBJ2-7; no clear D gene. The CDR3 nucleotides read TGCGCCAGCAGCTTTGCGTACGAAGTGGGCGTAGAGCAGTACTTC. It translates to CASSFAYEVGVEQYF. The full variable domain, completed using reference TRBV5-1 and TRBJ2-7, is KAGVTQTPRYLIKTRGQQVTLSCSPISGHRSVSWYQQTPGQGLQFLFEYFSETQRNKGNFPGRFSGRQFSNSRSEMNVSTLELGDSALYLCASSFAYEVGVEQYFGPGTRLTVT.